These 11 T cell receptor beta chains were all obtained from the same sample, sequenced in a study of radiation and T cells in renal cell carcinoma. Assay: immunoSEQ multiplex PCR; the TCRdb copy retains only in-frame clones and omits some. The sample records 130,000 to 150,000 clones, about 85% being singletons. Time point: baseline pretreatment blood. Described treatment: 15 Gy SBRT to primary tumor, nephrectomy 4 weeks later. The sequencing used blood, collected from a patient whose treatment included radiotherapy and nephrectomy. These receptors were taken from a woman in her 70s with renal cell carcinoma.

This clone was observed a few times. At one boundary the junction diverges from the germline segment, which might be a read error. CDR3 sequence reads: CASSQETKIF. The CDR3 DNA reads as TGCGCCAGCAGCCAAGAGACGAAGATCTTT. The chain links TRBV4-3 to TRBJ1-1, with no clear D. There are 10 residues in the CDR3. From germline, CDR1 is LGHNA and CDR2 YSLEER.

J is TRBJ2-7 and V is TRBV13; D might be TRBD1 (6 bases). The CDR3 sequence is 15 residues long. The V end was cut by 2 bases, the J end by 4 bases, with 15 bases between. Per the germline V gene, CDR1 is PRHDT and CDR2 is FYEKMQ (reference sequence). The CDR3 is CASSLISEGEYEQYF. The CDR3 nucleotides are TGTGCCAGCAGCTTAATCTCTGAGGGGGAGTACGAGCAGTACTTC.

This clone was counted only a few times. CDR3 amino acids: CASSENTEAFF. CDR3 in DNA: TGCGCCAGTTCGGAGAACACTGAAGCTTTCTTT. This sequence joins TRBV5-1 and TRBJ1-1; D unclear. This CDR3 has 11 residues. The germline V gene has CDR1 SGHRS and CDR2 YFSETQ. V lost 8 bases and J lost 1, with 6 bases in between.

This chain uses TRBV5-1 with TRBJ1-5; D call uncertain. This CDR3 has 14 amino acids. Germline assignment: CDR1 SGHRS and CDR2 YFSETQ. Trimming shortened V by 4 bases and J by 0 bases, and 8 bases separated the two germline ends. The CDR3 region has the DNA TGCGCCAGCAGCCCCGGGGATAGCAATCAGCCCCAGCATTTT. Translation gives CASSPGDSNQPQHF.

The chain has TRBV6-5 and TRBJ1-5, with D maybe TRBD1 (5 bases). Germline V gene data show CDR1 as MNHEY and CDR2 as SVGAGI. Trimming removed 4 bases at V and 6 bases at J, with 16 bases between. The CDR3 has 15 amino acids. Here the CDR3 reads CASSSDGTLAQPQHF. The CDR3 DNA is TGTGCCAGCAGTTCTGACGGGACCCTGGCTCAGCCCCAGCATTTT.

The chain employs TRBV15 and TRBJ1-4; no firm D call. CDR3 length: 15 amino acids. The germline CDR1 and CDR2 sequences are LNHNV and YYDKDF (reference sequence). Deletions cut 0 bases from V and 7 bases from J, with 12 bases between. CDR3 sequence reads: CATSRDGDRGEKLFF. The CDR3 nucleotides read TGTGCCACCAGCAGAGACGGCGATCGGGGTGAAAAACTGTTTTTT.

The chain recombines TRBV9 with TRBJ2-3; D might be TRBD1 (6 bases). There are 17 residues in the CDR3. CDR1 is SGDLS and CDR2 is YYNGEE in the germline V gene. V was trimmed by 3 bases and J by 5 bases, leaving 22 bases between them. The chain's CDR3 is CASSAAPGTKRGDTQYF. In DNA, the CDR3 is TGTGCCAGCAGCGCAGCCCCGGGGACAAAACGTGGAGATACGCAGTATTTT.

The rearrangement joins TRBV11-2 to TRBJ2-7; 10 nucleotides line up with TRBD1. J was trimmed by 3 bases and V by 5 bases; bases with no gene match: 1. This CDR3 has 13 amino acids. Germline V gene data show CDR1 as SGHAT and CDR2 as FQNNGV. The CDR3 bases are TGTGCCAGCAGCCGGGACAGGGGCTACGAGCAGTACTTC. Translation: CASSRDRGYEQYF.

The chain is built from TRBV1 and TRBJ2-3; the table calls TRBD2, which could not be checked here. TRBV1 is given as a pseudogene. CDR3 length: 15 residues. CDR3 sequence: CTSSQDRAGEDTQYF. As DNA, the CDR3 is TGCACCAGCAGCCAAGATCGGGCCGGGGAGGATACGCAGTATTTT.

The CDR3 DNA sequence: TGTGCCACAGCTAGGGCAGGTTACTATGGCTACACCTTC. This translates into CATARAGYYGYTF. The J gene is TRBJ1-2, the V gene TRBV27; D is undetermined. V was shortened by 10 bases and J by 3 bases, with 15 bases between the two germline ends. CDR1 and CDR2 (germline): MNHEY, SMNVEV (reference sequence). The CDR3 has 13 amino acids.

The chain carries TRBV10-3 and TRBJ2-2, with TRBD2 matching 7 bases. The V segment lost 0 bases and the J segment 14 bases; nucleotides outside the gene matches: 9. The CDR3 has 14 amino acids. The V gene's germline CDR1 is ENHRY and CDR2 SYGVKD. As DNA, the CDR3 is TGTGCCATCAGTGAGTCGAAGGGACTACATTCACTGTTTTTT. Its protein is CAISESKGLHSLFF.